This is a list of T cell receptor beta chains from one sample in a study of early T cells in non-severe SARS-CoV-2 infection. Each CDR3 protein gets one entry after TCRdb re-called the 5' RACE reads with MiXCR. Here the sample spans tens of thousands of distinct CDR3 sequences, around 15% being singletons. The sequencing input was whole blood. The receptors derive from an adult who was a healthcare worker with PCR-confirmed SARS-CoV-2 infection or an uninfected control (not recorded which). The CDR3 runs from the conserved cysteine through the conserved F or W. A D gene is named only where the DNA matches it firmly. Not all rows give a size; the values are once, few, many and, for expanded clones, a class.

V	J	D	size	CDR3	DNA
TRBV9	TRBJ1-6	.	few	CASSVGTPSSYNSPLHF	TGTGCCAGCAGCGTAGGTACTCCGAGCTCCTATAATTCACCCCTCCACTTT
TRBV2	TRBJ1-5	.	.	CASTIAGHSNQPQHF	TGTGCCAGCACCATAGCCGGCCATAGCAATCAGCCCCAGCATTTT
TRBV20-1	TRBJ1-1	.	many	CSAEANTEAFF	TGCAGTGCAGAGGCGAACACTGAAGCTTTCTTT
TRBV11-3	TRBJ2-1	TRBD2	few	CASSQTSGRYNEQFF	TGTGCCAGCAGCCAGACTAGCGGGAGGTACAATGAGCAGTTCTTC
TRBV6-1	TRBJ1-1	TRBD1	few	CASSVTPGQGPNTEAFF	TGTGCCAGCAGTGTAACTCCGGGACAGGGGCCGAACACTGAAGCTTTCTTT
TRBV7-9	TRBJ2-7	.	many	CASSSLGGGYEQYF	TGTGCCAGCAGCTCACTTGGAGGAGGCTACGAGCAGTACTTC
TRBV28	TRBJ1-5	.	.	CASYRVPQPQHF	TGTGCCAGCTACAGGGTACCCCAGCCCCAGCATTTT
TRBV20-1	TRBJ2-3	.	few	CSAPGITDTQYF	TGCAGTGCTCCCGGGATCACAGATACGCAGTATTTT
TRBV29-1	TRBJ1-4	TRBD1	.	CSVTGQLNEKLFF	TGCAGCGTTACGGGACAGCTAAATGAAAAACTGTTTTTT
TRBV5-1	TRBJ1-1	.	.	CASSLRVAVSMNTEAFF	TGCGCCAGCAGCCTGCGGGTGGCAGTAAGCATGAACACTGAAGCTTTCTTT
TRBV20-1	TRBJ1-2	.	few	CSAPPGGQNYGYTF	TGCAGTGCTCCCCCGGGGGGCCAAAACTATGGCTACACCTTC
TRBV27	TRBJ2-5	TRBD2	.	CASSSPSGGSQETQYF	TGTGCCAGCAGTTCCCCTAGCGGGGGGTCCCAAGAGACCCAGTACTTC
TRBV6-1	TRBJ2-4	.	many	CASSGDGTYQNIQYF	TGTGCCAGCAGTGGCGACGGGACGTATCAAAACATTCAGTACTTC
TRBV7-3	TRBJ2-2	TRBD1	.	CASSSRTGVDTGELFF	TGTGCCAGCAGCTCCCGGACAGGGGTCGACACCGGGGAGCTGTTTTTT
TRBV15	TRBJ2-6	.	.	CATSPDSSGANVLTF	TGTGCCACCAGCCCAGATTCCTCCGGGGCCAACGTCCTGACTTTC
TRBV7-8	TRBJ1-1	TRBD1	many	CASSLAGQGGMNTEAFF	TGTGCCAGCAGCTTAGCGGGGCAGGGGGGTATGAACACTGAAGCTTTCTTT
TRBV3-1	TRBJ2-2	.	.	CASSQTLAGELFF	TGTGCCAGCAGCCAGACTTTGGCCGGGGAGCTGTTTTTT
TRBV20-1	TRBJ2-7	TRBD1	few	CSPRDRGYEQYF	TGCAGCCCCCGGGACAGGGGATACGAGCAGTACTTC
TRBV11-3	TRBJ2-2	.	few	CASSPDLGELFF	TGTGCCAGCAGCCCCGACCTGGGGGAGCTGTTTTTT
TRBV20-1	TRBJ2-1	.	.	CSAQTPGSGNEQFF	TGCAGTGCGCAGACCCCGGGGTCGGGGAATGAGCAGTTCTTC
TRBV6-5	TRBJ1-2	TRBD1	.	CATQRDSGLYGYTF	TGTGCCACACAAAGGGACAGTGGGCTCTATGGCTACACCTTC
TRBV12-3/TRBV12-4	TRBJ2-3	TRBD2	many	CASSWTSGVNMGTDTQYF	TGTGCCAGCAGCTGGACTAGCGGGGTGAATATGGGCACAGATACGCAGTATTTT
TRBV29-1	TRBJ2-7	.	.	CSVSGTAGYEQYF	TGCAGCGTTTCCGGGACGGCGGGCTACGAGCAGTACTTC
TRBV13	TRBJ2-7	TRBD2	few	CASSAGTSVGYEQYF	TGTGCCAGCAGCGCCGGGACTAGCGTGGGATACGAGCAGTACTTC
TRBV7-8	TRBJ1-2	TRBD1	few	CASSLTGGHINYGYTF	TGTGCCAGCAGCTTGACAGGGGGCCATATTAACTATGGCTACACCTTC
TRBV6-5	TRBJ2-3	TRBD2	few	CASSYERGVGDTQYF	TGTGCCAGCAGTTACGAGCGGGGGGTGGGAGATACGCAGTATTTT
TRBV4-2	TRBJ2-2	.	many	CASNEGYGTGELFF	TGTGCCAGCAATGAGGGGTACGGCACCGGGGAGCTGTTTTTT
TRBV7-9	TRBJ1-6	.	many	CASSFNLVVGDNSPLHF	TGTGCCAGCAGCTTTAATTTGGTCGTCGGAGATAATTCACCCCTCCACTTT
TRBV6-4	TRBJ1-1	.	.	CASSQDGFEAFF	TGTGCCAGCAGTCAGGACGGATTTGAAGCTTTCTTT
TRBV25-1	TRBJ2-1	.	.	CASSSSLGNEQFF	TGTGCCAGCAGTTCTTCTTTGGGTAATGAGCAGTTCTTC
TRBV4-3	TRBJ1-4	.	many	CASSQTVRSTNEKLFF	TGCGCCAGCAGCCAGACGGTACGATCAACTAATGAAAAACTGTTTTTT
TRBV11-2	TRBJ1-2	.	.	CASSSNPGSGYTF	TGTGCCAGCAGCTCGAATCCAGGGAGCGGCTACACCTTC
TRBV20-1	TRBJ1-1	.	few	CSARPALNTEAFF	TGCAGTGCTAGACCAGCCCTGAACACTGAAGCTTTCTTT
TRBV11-2	TRBJ2-1	.	many	CASSVGSGEQFF	TGTGCCAGCAGCGTAGGATCGGGGGAGCAGTTCTTC
TRBV7-9	TRBJ1-2	TRBD1	few	CASSLAGGQGPHLDGYTF	TGTGCCAGCAGCTTAGCGGGGGGACAGGGCCCTCATTTGGATGGCTACACCTTC
TRBV28	TRBJ1-1	.	.	CASSLSLRGSTEAFF	TGTGCCAGCAGTTTATCCCTGCGGGGTAGCACTGAAGCTTTCTTT
TRBV20-1	TRBJ1-1	.	few	CSARRRRNTEAFF	TGCAGTGCTAGAAGAAGACGGAACACTGAAGCTTTCTTT
TRBV7-3	TRBJ2-1	.	.	CASTQGTVYNEQFF	TGTGCCAGCACCCAGGGGACTGTTTACAATGAGCAGTTCTTC
TRBV29-1	TRBJ1-4	.	.	CSVEDLTGSEKLFF	TGCAGCGTTGAAGATCTCACAGGGAGTGAAAAACTGTTTTTT
TRBV5-1	TRBJ2-7	.	.	CASSSTGFDEQYF	TGCGCCAGCAGCTCGACAGGTTTCGACGAGCAGTACTTC
TRBV7-8	TRBJ1-6	.	many	CASSLDIRGSAAPLHF	TGTGCCAGCAGCTTAGATATCAGGGGTTCAGCGGCACCCCTCCACTTT
TRBV3-1	TRBJ2-2	.	.	CASTGVDAGELFF	TGTGCCAGCACGGGCGTAGACGCCGGGGAGCTGTTTTTT
TRBV9	TRBJ1-6	.	.	CASSGRVDNSPLHF	TGTGCCAGCAGCGGCAGGGTCGACAATTCACCCCTCCACTTT
TRBV9	TRBJ2-2	.	many	CASSVDSGLMTGELFF	TGTGCCAGCAGCGTAGATTCAGGGTTGATGACCGGGGAGCTGTTTTTT
TRBV9	TRBJ1-1	TRBD1	.	CASSVRDSDRVGAFF	TGTGCCAGCAGCGTACGGGACTCAGACAGGGTAGGAGCTTTCTTT
TRBV7-3	TRBJ1-1	.	many	CASSLDAGRWTEAFF	TGTGCCAGCAGCTTAGACGCAGGGAGGTGGACTGAAGCTTTCTTT
TRBV29-1	TRBJ2-7	TRBD1	.	CSVETTGGYEQYF	TGCAGCGTTGAAACTACAGGGGGCTACGAGCAGTACTTC
TRBV6-1	TRBJ2-1	.	few	CASNYGAGGNEQFF	TGTGCCAGCAACTACGGCGCGGGTGGAAATGAGCAGTTCTTC